Listed below are T cell receptor beta chains from one sample, sequenced in a study of CD8 T cells in acute hepatitis C reinfection. Sequenced by immunoSEQ multiplex PCR; TCRdb stores in-frame clones only, minus some. Of 30,000 to 40,000 clones in the sample, 70% to 90% are singletons; the top ten hold about a tenth. The sequencing sample was made of naive CD8+ T cells from PBMCs. Receptor source: a woman between 18 and 29 years old who spontaneously cleared hepatitis C infection. The CDR3 runs from the conserved cysteine through the conserved F or W. The order of the fields is clone size, J gene, V gene, D gene, CDR3 DNA, CDR3 protein. A D gene is named only where the DNA matches it firmly. Rows may omit the clone size; those that give it use once, few, many or a size class.

. | TRBJ2-1 | TRBV7-9 | TRBD2 | TGTGCCAGCAGCTTAGATTCTCGCGGGAGAGAGTCCTACAATGAGCAGTTCTTC | CASSLDSRGRESYNEQFF
. | TRBJ2-7 | TRBV7-8 | TRBD2 | TGTGCCAGCAGCCCACCGGGACTAGCGGGAGGGCCCTCCCGGTCCTACGAGCAGTACTTC | CASSPPGLAGGPSRSYEQYF
. | TRBJ1-1 | TRBV6-1 | . | TGTGCCAGCAGTGAACGAGGGAGGGTCACTGAAGCTTTCTTT | CASSERGRVTEAFF
. | TRBJ1-2 | TRBV6-5 | . | TGTGCCAGCAGTTATAACCCGGGACAAGACTATGGCTACACCTTC | CASSYNPGQDYGYTF
. | TRBJ1-1 | TRBV7-8 | . | TGTGCCAGCAGCTTAGGGGGACTCATGAACACTGAAGCTTTCTTT | CASSLGGLMNTEAFF
. | TRBJ1-5 | TRBV5-6 | . | TGTGCCAGCAGCTACAACAGGTGGGAGCCCCAGCATTTT | CASSYNRWEPQHF
. | TRBJ1-4 | TRBV4-1 | . | TGCGCCAGCAGCCAAGGGGGGGAGTATGAAAAACTGTTTTTT | CASSQGGEYEKLFF
. | TRBJ2-7 | TRBV25-1 | TRBD2 | TGTGCCAGCAGTGAGGGGCTAGCGGGGACTGGGTACGAGCAGTACTTC | CASSEGLAGTGYEQYF
once | TRBJ2-3 | TRBV21-1 | . | TGTGCCAGCAGCGTAGGGGGGTATCGGCCTACCGGGCTTCATACGCAGTATTTT | CASSVGGYRPTGLHTQYF
. | TRBJ2-1 | TRBV19 | TRBD2 | TGTGCCAGTAGTCTAGCGGGAGGGCCATTCAATGAGCAGTTCTTC | CASSLAGGPFNEQFF
. | TRBJ2-5 | TRBV13 | . | TGTGCCAGCAGCCCAGGGGAGACCCAGTACTTC | CASSPGETQYF
. | TRBJ2-1 | TRBV7-2 | . | TGTGCCAGCATTGGTAGCGACAGTCGAAATGAGCAGTTCTTC | CASIGSDSRNEQFF
. | TRBJ2-7 | TRBV11-2 | TRBD1 | TGTGCCAGCAGTAGTAAGGACAGGGTCACCCCCTACGAGCAGTACTTC | CASSSKDRVTPYEQYF
. | TRBJ2-7 | TRBV7-9 | TRBD2 | TGTGCCAGCAGCTTTAGCGGGATGGCCCCTTACGAGCAGTACTTC | CASSFSGMAPYEQYF
. | TRBJ1-2 | TRBV19 | TRBD1 | TGTGCCAGCTGGACAGGGTTTGGCTACACCTTC | CASWTGFGYTF
. | TRBJ1-2 | TRBV10-3 | TRBD1 | TGTGCCATCAGTGAGCAAACAGGGGGCCTTAACTATGGCTACACCTTC | CAISEQTGGLNYGYTF
. | TRBJ1-4 | TRBV9 | . | TGTGCCAGCAGCGTAGCGACATCCACTAATGAAAAACTGTTTTTT | CASSVATSTNEKLFF
. | TRBJ2-1 | TRBV7-3 | TRBD2 | TGTGCCAGCAGCTTAGTGCGGGGGATAGAGAGTAAGGGTGAGCAGTTCTTC | CASSLVRGIESKGEQFF
. | TRBJ2-7 | TRBV6-5 | . | TGTGCCAGCAGTTTCGAATCGACAGGATCCGAGCAGTACTTC | CASSFESTGSEQYF
few | TRBJ1-2 | TRBV9 | TRBD1 | TGTGCCAGCAGCGAGGGACAGGACTATGGCTACACCTTC | CASSEGQDYGYTF
. | TRBJ2-1 | TRBV19 | TRBD2 | TGTGCCAGCGAAACTAGCGGGAGTACAAATGAGCAGTTCTTC | CASETSGSTNEQFF
. | TRBJ2-1 | TRBV5-1 | TRBD2 | TGCGCCAGCAGCTTGGGGACTAGCGTGGCCTACAATGAGCAGTTCTTC | CASSLGTSVAYNEQFF
. | TRBJ2-1 | TRBV7-9 | . | TGTGCCAGCAGCTTAGTGGGACTTGAGCAGTTCTTC | CASSLVGLEQFF
. | TRBJ2-1 | TRBV18 | . | TGTGCCAGCTCATCAAAAGGGCATAGGAGCTCCTACAATGAGCAGTTCTTC | CASSSKGHRSSYNEQFF
. | TRBJ2-2 | TRBV7-6 | TRBD2 | TGTGCCAGCAGCTTATCGGGAGGGCCGTCCGGGGAGCTGTTTTTT | CASSLSGGPSGELFF
. | TRBJ2-1 | TRBV7-7 | . | TGTGCCAGCGGGACGGACCCCTACAATGAGCAGTTCTTC | CASGTDPYNEQFF
once | TRBJ2-7 | TRBV13 | TRBD2 | TGTGCCAGCAGCTCACGGACTAGCAACGAGCAGTACTTC | CASSSRTSNEQYF
few | TRBJ2-1 | TRBV7-2 | TRBD2 | TGTGCCAGCAGCCCGGGGACTAGCGGGATACCGTACAATGAGCAGTTCTTC | CASSPGTSGIPYNEQFF
. | TRBJ2-7 | TRBV5-4 | . | TGTGCCAGCAGCTTGCGCAGTAGCAACGAGCAGTACTTC | CASSLRSSNEQYF
. | TRBJ2-7 | TRBV7-8 | . | TGTGCCAGTGTCGGCGGGGCCTACGAGCAGTACTTC | CASVGGAYEQYF
. | TRBJ2-1 | TRBV7-2 | TRBD2 | TGTGCCAGCAGCTTATATGCGGGAGGGTCCTATGAGCAGTTCTTC | CASSLYAGGSYEQFF
. | TRBJ2-7 | TRBV6-5 | . | TGTGCCAGCCCCCCGGAGATGAGGGTTGACGAGCAGTACTTC | CASPPEMRVDEQYF
once | TRBJ2-7 | TRBV6-1 | TRBD2 | TGTGCCAGCTCGGGAGGTATCTCCTACGAGCAGTACTTC | CASSGGISYEQYF
. | TRBJ2-7 | TRBV4-1 | . | TGCGCCAGCAGCCAAGGAGGGTCAGTCTCCTACGAGCAGTACTTC | CASSQGGSVSYEQYF
. | TRBJ2-5 | TRBV6-5 | . | TGTGCCAGCAGTTCCACGCCGACACAACAAGAGACCCAGTACTTC | CASSSTPTQQETQYF
. | TRBJ1-4 | TRBV27 | . | TGTGCCAGCAGTACGGGACTAGAAGAAAAACTGTTTTTT | CASSTGLEEKLFF
. | TRBJ2-7 | TRBV5-6 | . | TGTGCCAGCAGCTGGGGGACGGAATCGCGGGACTTCTCCTACGAGCAGTACTTC | CASSWGTESRDFSYEQYF
. | TRBJ2-3 | TRBV12-5 | TRBD2 | TGTGCTAGTGGGGGTCTGGGTTCCTCCTCCAGCGGGAGGAAACAAACTAGCACAGATACGCAGTATTTT | CASGGLGSSSSGRKQTSTDTQYF
. | TRBJ2-3 | TRBV27 | . | TGTGCCAGCAGTTTAGGTGGACTTTTGGATACGCAGTATTTT | CASSLGGLLDTQYF
few | TRBJ2-7 | TRBV19 | . | TGTGCCAGTAGTCAATGGGACAAAACCTACGAGCAGTACTTC | CASSQWDKTYEQYF
. | TRBJ2-7 | TRBV7-9 | TRBD1 | TGTGCCAGCAGCACCGGACAGGGGCGTGACTACGAGCAGTACTTC | CASSTGQGRDYEQYF
. | TRBJ2-3 | TRBV6-6 | TRBD2 | TGTGCCAGCAGAGACTTACTAGCGGAAAGCACAGATACGCAGTATTTT | CASRDLLAESTDTQYF
. | TRBJ2-2 | TRBV19 | . | TGTGCCAGTAGTATAGGGCTAGCAGACACCGGGGAGCTGTTTTTT | CASSIGLADTGELFF
few | TRBJ2-7 | TRBV12-5 | . | TGTGCTAGTGGTTTGGTACCCTACGAGCAGTACTTC | CASGLVPYEQYF
. | TRBJ2-2 | TRBV18 | TRBD2 | TGTGCCAGCTCACCACCTGAACTAGCGCTCACCGGGGAGCTGTTTTTT | CASSPPELALTGELFF
. | TRBJ1-1 | TRBV19 | . | TGTGCCAGTAGTATCTCGATGAACACTGAAGCTTTCTTT | CASSISMNTEAFF
. | TRBJ2-1 | TRBV12-2 | . | TGTGCAAGTCGCTTAATAATGGTTAGCTACAATGAGCAGTTCTTC | CASRLIMVSYNEQFF
. | TRBJ1-1 | TRBV27 | . | TGTGCCAGCAGTTTATCGAGCGGGCACCTGAACACTGAAGCTTTCTTT | CASSLSSGHLNTEAFF
. | TRBJ2-1 | TRBV9 | . | TGTGCCAGCAGCGTAGGCGCAGGGCCACCCTACTGGAATGAGCAGTTCTTC | CASSVGAGPPYWNEQFF
. | TRBJ2-2 | TRBV6-5 | . | TGTGCCAGCAGTTATTTGGGCCCCACCGGGGAGCTGTTTTTT | CASSYLGPTGELFF